The present entry profiles one TCR beta chain with its context. The sample belongs to a study of blood T cell repertoires in COVID-19. Background on the study: The origin of the acute and convalescent COVID-19 samples was the United States, Italy and Spain. Nucleic acid was either cDNA or gDNA, and it came from T cells, B-cell-depleted T cells, or PBMCs.

In Cohort 3, a recovered donor had either two negative PCRs, clearance, or symptom resolution. The CDR3 totals 17 residues. V was shortened by 5 bases and J by 2 bases, with 21 bases between the two germline ends. Germline V lookup: CDR1 SGHTA, CDR2 FQGNSA. Using immunoSEQ multiplex PCR, the repertoire was profiled, and TCRdb retains in-frame clones only, with some absent. The data contain roughly 500,000 clones, roughly 90% of them singletons. The sequenced material came from PBMCs or T cells enriched from blood (not recorded which). The receptor was isolated from a middle-aged woman who had recovered from COVID-19. V is TRBV7-2 and J is TRBJ1-2; D not certain. This chain's CDR3 is CASSPSGTAWANYGYTF. CDR3 DNA: TGTGCCAGCAGCCCGAGCGGCACCGCCTGGGCAAACTATGGCTACACCTTC. Full variable domain (remainder filled in from reference TRBV7-2 and TRBJ1-2): GAGVSQSPSNKVTEKGKDVELRCDPISGHTALYWYRQSLGQGLEFLIYFQGNSAPDKSGLPSDRFSAERTGGSVSTLTIQRTQQEDSAVYLCASSPSGTAWANYGYTFGSGTRLTVV.